These 7 T cell receptor beta chains share one sample of origin, sequenced in a study of T cell responses to AZD1222 COVID-19 vaccine (dated by TCRdb to about 2021). The library was generated by the immunoSEQ multiplex PCR assay. In TCRdb, the immuneACCESS table is reduced to in-frame sequences with V and J assigned. These tables do not hold every clone; where another copy was compared, an unresolved V gene accounts for under half, and the others remain unexplained. Across this sample there are 84,000 or so clones, with 75% to 95% seen only once. The ten most abundant clones make up 3% to 3.5% of the sample. Per the publication, the time point label means: about 28 days (+/-7) after the second vaccine dose. Sample: peripheral blood, taken 28 days after the second AZD1222 dose. The receptors were gathered from an adult who received the AZD1222 COVID-19 vaccine.

This clone appeared a few times. The V and J genes are TRBV10-3 and TRBJ1-4; D might be TRBD1 (5 bases). The length of the CDR3 is 14 residues. CDR1 is ENHRY and CDR2 is SYGVKD in the germline V gene. Trimming shortened V by 0 bases and J by 7 bases, and 9 bases separated the two germline ends. The CDR3 protein is CAISESQDTEKLFF. CDR3 bases: TGTGCCATCAGTGAGTCTCAGGACACTGAAAAACTGTTTTTT.

This chain joins TRBV4-2 and TRBJ1-3, with TRBD1 matching 9 bases. The germline V gene has CDR1 LGHNA and CDR2 YNFKEQ. This CDR3 is 17 amino acids long. The trim removed 1 base at V and 4 bases at J, leaving 8 bases unmatched. CDR3 sequence reads: CASSQGVQGAGGNTIYF. For the CDR3, the DNA is TGTGCCAGCAGCCAAGGAGTACAGGGGGCCGGAGGAAACACCATATATTTT.

This chain joins TRBV19 and TRBJ1-1; D is ambiguous. Per the germline V gene, CDR1 is LNHDA and CDR2 is SQIVND (reference sequence). The CDR3 is made up of 13 amino acids. Trimming stripped 4 bases from V and 9 bases from J, with 15 bases between. CDR3 amino acids: CASSTDGRRKAFF. As DNA, the CDR3 is TGTGCCAGTAGTACCGACGGTCGCCGAAAAGCTTTCTTT.

V is TRBV7-9 and J is TRBJ2-5, with D uncertain. The CDR3 length is 13 residues. The V end was cut by 1 base, the J end by 3 bases, with 6 bases between. Germline-derived CDR1 and CDR2 are SEHNR and FQNEAQ (reference sequence). The CDR3 loop reads CASSLVGEETQYF. CDR3 DNA: TGTGCCAGCAGCTTAGTTGGGGAAGAGACCCAGTACTTC.

The chain has TRBV2 and TRBJ1-1; 9 bases map to TRBD1. CDR1 SNHLY and CDR2 FYNNEI come from the germline V gene. The CDR3 has 15 amino acids. Germline trimming cut 6 bases from V and 1 base from J; bases unmatched to any gene: 6. Here the CDR3 reads CASRGTGPSNTEAFF. The CDR3 DNA follows: TGTGCCAGCAGGGGGACAGGGCCGTCGAACACTGAAGCTTTCTTT.

This clone appeared once. The gene calls are TRBV6-5 and TRBJ1-6, with 8 bases aligning to TRBD1. CDR3 size: 13 residues. The germline CDR1 and CDR2 sequences are MNHEY and SVGAGI. V dropped 10 bases and J dropped 9; count of bases not matched to a gene: 8. The CDR3 DNA reads as TGTGCCATTCAGGGGGCCCCTTCTTCACCCCTCCACTTT. Translated, it gives CAIQGAPSSPLHF.

The V call is TRBV11-3, the J call TRBJ2-7, with 7 bases that match TRBD1. After removal of 5 bases from V and 4 bases from J, the junction contained 5 bases not matched to a gene. There are 13 residues in the CDR3. The germline gives CDR1 SGHNT, CDR2 YENEEA. The CDR3 DNA is TGTGCCAGCAGCGGGACAGACCTTTACGAGCAGTACTTC. Translation: CASSGTDLYEQYF. Combining the CDR3 with reference TRBV11-3 and TRBJ2-7 gives the whole variable domain EAGVVQSPRYKIIEKKQPVAFWCNPISGHNTLYWYLQNLGQGPELLIRYENEEAVDDSQLPKDRFSAERLKGVDSTLKIQPAELGDSAVYLCASSGTDLYEQYFGPGTRLTVT.